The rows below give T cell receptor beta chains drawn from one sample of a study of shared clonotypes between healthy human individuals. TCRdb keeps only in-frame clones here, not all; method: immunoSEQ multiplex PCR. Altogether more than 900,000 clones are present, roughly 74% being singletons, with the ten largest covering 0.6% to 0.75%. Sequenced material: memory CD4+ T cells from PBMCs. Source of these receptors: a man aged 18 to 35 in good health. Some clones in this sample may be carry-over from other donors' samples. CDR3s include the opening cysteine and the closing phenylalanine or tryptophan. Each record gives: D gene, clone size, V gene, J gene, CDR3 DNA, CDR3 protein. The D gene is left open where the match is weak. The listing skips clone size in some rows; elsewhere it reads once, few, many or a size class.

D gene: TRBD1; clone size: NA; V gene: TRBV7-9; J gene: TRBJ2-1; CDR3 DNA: TGTGCCAGCAGCTCGACAGGGTCCGACAATGAGCAGTTCTTC; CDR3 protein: CASSSTGSDNEQFF
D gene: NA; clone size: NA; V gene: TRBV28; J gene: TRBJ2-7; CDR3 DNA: TGTGCCAGCAGACTATCGGGTAGCCGTAACGAGCAGTACTTC; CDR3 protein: CASRLSGSRNEQYF
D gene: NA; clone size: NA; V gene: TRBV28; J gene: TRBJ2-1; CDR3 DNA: TGTGCCAGCAGTAAGGGGGGGAGCTCCTACAATGAGCAGTTCTTC; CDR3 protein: CASSKGGSSYNEQFF
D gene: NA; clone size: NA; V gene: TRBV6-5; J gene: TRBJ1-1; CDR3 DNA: TGTGCCAGCAGTTACTCTCGAGGCACTGAAGCTTTCTTT; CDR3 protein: CASSYSRGTEAFF
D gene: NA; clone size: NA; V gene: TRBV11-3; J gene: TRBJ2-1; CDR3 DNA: TGTGCCAGCAGCTTAGTGGGGGCCTACAATGAGCAGTTCTTC; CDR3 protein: CASSLVGAYNEQFF
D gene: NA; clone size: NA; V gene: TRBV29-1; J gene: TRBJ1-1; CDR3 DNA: TGCAGCGCCTGGACGGAAGAAGCTTTCTTT; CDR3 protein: CSAWTEEAFF
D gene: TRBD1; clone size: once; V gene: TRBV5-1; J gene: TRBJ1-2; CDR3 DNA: TGCGCCAGCAGCTTGTACGGACAGGGGGCGCTTGGCTACACCTTC; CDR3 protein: CASSLYGQGALGYTF
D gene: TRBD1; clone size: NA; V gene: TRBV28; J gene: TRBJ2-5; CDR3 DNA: TGTGCCAGCAGTATAGCGGGACAGGGGTTCGAGGAGACCCAGTACTTC; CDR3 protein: CASSIAGQGFEETQYF
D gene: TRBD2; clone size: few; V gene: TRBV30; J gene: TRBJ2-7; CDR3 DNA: TGTGCCTGGAGTGTACGGACTAGCGGGTTATACTCCTACGAGCAGTACTTC; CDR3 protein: CAWSVRTSGLYSYEQYF
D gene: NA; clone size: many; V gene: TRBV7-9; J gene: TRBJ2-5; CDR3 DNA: TGTGCCAGCAGCCAAGTCGCAGGGGATAGGGTGACCCAGTACTTC; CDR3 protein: CASSQVAGDRVTQYF